This T cell receptor beta chain was captured in a study of blood T cells in healthy people across ages (dated by TCRdb to the mid-2010s). Regarding the study in general: Template switching captured roughly one uniquely barcoded TCR beta cDNA molecule per two T cells in model experiments. The study measured age-related changes in TCR beta repertoire diversity using deep sequencing normalized with unique cDNA molecular identifiers. The donors were divided into four age groups: young (average approximately 16 years), middle-aged (roughly 40), aged (around 59) and long-lived (about 80). For two donors (one aged 18 to 30 and one aged 80 or older), the study analyzed two additional independent replicas of 1 million unique cDNA reads from the same blood draw. General study outcomes and caveats: The long-lived group showed more naive CD4+ T cells, fewer expanded clones and increased TCR diversity than the aged group, suggesting age selection. The percentage of naive T cells measured by flow cytometry correlated strongly with observed TCR beta diversity. Because donor CMV infection status was unknown, age-related changes in expanded clonotypes were potentially confounded. Bulk unsorted PBMC profiling prevented conclusive comparison of naive and antigen-experienced compartments. Observed TCR beta diversity per million T cells fell roughly linearly with age, and a significant reduction was already apparent by age about 43. Estimates of total diversity from one million sequenced T cells were regarded as lower bounds and underestimates.

With respect to this clonotype: The antigen this receptor binds is unknown. Base qualities are not provided; no much larger clone lies one nucleotide away.

Receptors were amplified or captured by 5' RACE. Sequencer: Illumina HiSeq 2500. A second roughly 7 to 12 cycle PCR used a sample-barcoded 5' primer and a J-beta primer mix. A unique molecular identifier was introduced onto each TCR beta cDNA molecule by a template-switch 5' adaptor carrying 12 random nucleotides. At least 2.5 million CDR3-containing paired-end reads were obtained from each sample. All of the RNA was converted into first-strand cDNA using the Mint cDNA synthesis kit, with a TRBC-specific oligonucleotide serving as the primer. Following uracil-DNA glycosylase treatment, all cDNA underwent a first 18-cycle PCR with the universal primers M1SS and BC2_uni_R. The original methods were these. For normalization, 1 million high-quality reads were randomly selected from each sample, with every read carrying a distinct molecular identifier. Reads sharing molecular identifiers were discarded rather than binned into consensus sequences. MiTCR, set to a Q25 quality threshold and the strictest error-elimination algorithm, was used for CDR3 identification, clonotype clustering and error correction. A nonparametric unseen species model with Euler transformation was used to estimate lower-bound total TCR beta diversity. The public sequencing data were trimmed at Q25 with fastp and processed into clonotypes with MiXCR by TCRdb, which kept only in-frame beta chains. Each entry merges the rows of one CDR3 protein and shows their most common DNA and genes. The V and J calls follow TCRdb's processing rather than the paper's. The sample table lists fewer than 1,200,000 distinct CDR3 sequences, roughly a quarter of them with a count of one. Together, the top ten hold approximately 0.79% of the sample.

V was cut back by 0 bases and J by 8 bases, leaving a gap of 11 bases between them. The CDR3 numbers 13 residues from cysteine through phenylalanine. Kept here is only the CDR3 DNA, which spans 39 bases and is read in frame from base 1. The germline V gene supplies CDR1 SGHDT and CDR2 YYEEEE. Systemically healthy Caucasian individuals from Russia, 39 in total and aged roughly 6 to 100 years, were included as donors. Each donor gave ten milliliters of peripheral blood, collected into EDTA-treated Vacutainer tubes. Ficoll-Paque density-gradient centrifugation was used to isolate PBMCs, with at least 7 million per sample. Trizol reagent was used to extract total RNA from the PBMCs, yielding at least 6 micrograms per sample. Naive CD45RAhigh/CD27high T cell percentages were measured by flow cytometry on a PBMC aliquot from every donor. This same sample was also taken into another study, of T cells of mothers and their children. The second publication reports: Nine systemically healthy Caucasian individuals served as donors, namely three mothers together with their six children. cDNA synthesis consumed the entire amount of extracted RNA, loaded at around 1.5 ug RNA in each 15 ul reaction. In the second PCR, the M1S primer added sample barcodes and 2-4 random nucleotides. Over 8 million TCR beta CDR3 reads were obtained for each mother, and approximately 3 million reads were obtained for each child. Thymic selection similarly shapes TCR recombination output in related and unrelated pairs, with minor effect from inherited differences. Normalized repertoire overlap was always slightly but never significantly higher in related than unrelated mother-child pairs. No persistent microchimeric T cell clones were found, with a detection sensitivity of approximately 100 clones per million clonotypes. To look for features that set related mother-child pairs apart from unrelated individuals, the researchers ran deep NGS to compare the TCR beta repertoires of mothers and children. The mean age was around 42 +/- 4 years for the mothers and approximately 11 +/- 4 years for the children. After adapters were ligated using NEBNext reagents, the libraries underwent 100+100 nt paired-end sequencing on an Illumina HiSeq 2000. Mother and child libraries were prepared a month apart and sequenced in separate runs to prevent cross-contamination. For each donor, somewhere between roughly 450,000 and 2,100,000 distinct TCR beta clonotypes were identified. Naive TCR beta clonotypes were estimated from low-frequency clonotypes matched to each donor's FACS-determined naive share, without sorting.

This TCR came from a girl aged 2-10 years in good health. The receptor chain draws on TRBV5-6 and TRBJ1-1; the D gene cannot be named for sure. Sequencing used blood. In nucleotides, the sequence is TGTGCCAGCAGCTTGGGTCTGCGGCAAGAAGCTTTCTTT. It is translated as CASSLGLRQEAFF. The variable domain in full, with residues beyond the CDR3 obtained from the reference TRBV5-6 and TRBJ1-1 genes, is DAGVTQSPTHLIKTRGQQVTLRCSPKSGHDTVSWYQQALGQGPQFIFQYYEEEERQRGNFPDRFSGHQFPNYSSELNVNALLLGDSALYLCASSLGLRQEAFFGQGTRLTVV.